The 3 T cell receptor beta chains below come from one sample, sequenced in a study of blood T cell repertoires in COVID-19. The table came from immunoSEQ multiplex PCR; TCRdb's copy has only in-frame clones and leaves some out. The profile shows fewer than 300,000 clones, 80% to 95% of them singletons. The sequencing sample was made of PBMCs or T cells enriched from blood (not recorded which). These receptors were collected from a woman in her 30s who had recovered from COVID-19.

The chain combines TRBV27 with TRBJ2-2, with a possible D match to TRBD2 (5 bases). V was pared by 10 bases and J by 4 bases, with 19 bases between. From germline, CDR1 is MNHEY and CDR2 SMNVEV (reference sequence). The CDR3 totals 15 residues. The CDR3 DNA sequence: TGTGCCACCAGGCGGGCTAGGGTCCGCACCGGGGAGCTGTTTTTT. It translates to CATRRARVRTGELFF.

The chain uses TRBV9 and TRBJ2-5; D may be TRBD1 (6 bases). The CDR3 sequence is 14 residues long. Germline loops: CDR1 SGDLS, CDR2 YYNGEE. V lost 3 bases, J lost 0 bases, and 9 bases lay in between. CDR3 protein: CASSETGNQETQYF. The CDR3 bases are TGTGCCAGCAGCGAAACAGGGAACCAAGAGACCCAGTACTTC.

Here the CDR3 reads CASRTRERTYEQYF. CDR3 nucleotide sequence: TGTGCCAGCAGAACGCGGGAGAGGACCTACGAGCAGTACTTC. The chain joins TRBV27 to TRBJ2-7; 7 positions match TRBD2. Germline V gene sequence: CDR1 MNHEY, CDR2 SMNVEV (reference sequence). The CDR3 is made up of 14 amino acids. V lost 6 bases to trimming and J lost 2 bases; unmatched junction nucleotides: 7.